This is a list of T cell receptor beta chains from one sample in a study of shared T cell receptors in the human thymus. Clones were sequenced by immunoSEQ multiplex PCR, and TCRdb holds only the in-frame ones, with some missing. The table shows approximately 660,000 clones, with 88% occurring only once. This same sample was also taken into another study, of human thymus T cells.

Sequencing was performed on thymocytes. The receptors stem from a boy younger than two with a congenital heart defect. Both conserved end residues are part of each CDR3. The D gene is left open where the match is weak.

TRBD2	TRBV9	TRBJ2-1	CASSPLRTSGRDYNEQFF
-	TRBV27	TRBJ2-2	CASRGQTNTGELFF
TRBD1	TRBV6-5	TRBJ1-2	CASSYSAGGDGYTF
-	TRBV11-3	TRBJ2-1	CASRHGPAQGQFF
TRBD2	TRBV4-1	TRBJ2-7	CASSQGSGARGSGVCYEQYF
TRBD1	TRBV27	TRBJ2-1	CASREERQGANEQFF
TRBD2	TRBV9	TRBJ2-3	CASSALAGVGTDTQYF
TRBD1	TRBV28	TRBJ2-3	CASSLRLDRGRDTQYF
-	TRBV28	TRBJ1-2	CASSFQTDTHGYTF
TRBD2	TRBV27	TRBJ2-7	CASSSQPPVGEGEQYF
-	TRBV27	TRBJ2-1	CASRTTRQPGYEQFF
-	TRBV19	TRBJ1-1	CASSSPTGLNTEAFF
TRBD1	TRBV4-3	TRBJ1-1	CASSRYRGQGCTEAFF
TRBD2	TRBV10-3	TRBJ2-7	CAISVGTSGYSDEQYF
-	TRBV4-3	TRBJ1-1	CASSRKDGGGRGGLNTEAFF
-	TRBV10-1	TRBJ2-7	CAREGTSYEQYF
-	TRBV16	TRBJ1-2	CASSLPSGGGYTF
-	TRBV21-1	TRBJ2-3	CASSNSDRGDTDTQYF
TRBD2	TRBV30	TRBJ2-3	CAWSVSLADHTDTQYF
TRBD2	TRBV27	TRBJ2-4	CASSLGLAGLNIQYF
-	TRBV27	TRBJ2-7	CASSLRQGGYEQYF
TRBD2	TRBV4-3	TRBJ2-1	CASSHSGLAGNNEQFF
TRBD2	TRBV30	TRBJ2-1	CAWNEGGPHEQFF
-	TRBV28	TRBJ1-5	CASSFHGPGGQPQHF
TRBD1	TRBV30	TRBJ2-7	CAQQGRGRNEQYF
TRBD2	TRBV9	TRBJ2-1	CASSVGSGKSYNEQFF
-	TRBV5-6	TRBJ1-1	CASSLDNRESEAFF
-	TRBV6-1	TRBJ2-7	CASSEALLGGGAYEQYF
-	TRBV4-2	TRBJ2-5	CASSQAGGGGRPDFETQYF
-	TRBV6-1	TRBJ2-7	CASRQVGEQYF
-	TRBV27	TRBJ1-4	CASTSLAGPPPTNEKLFF
-	TRBV19	TRBJ1-5	CASPREGPYSNQPQHF
-	TRBV7-2	TRBJ1-2	CASSLGGRGHHTGYTF